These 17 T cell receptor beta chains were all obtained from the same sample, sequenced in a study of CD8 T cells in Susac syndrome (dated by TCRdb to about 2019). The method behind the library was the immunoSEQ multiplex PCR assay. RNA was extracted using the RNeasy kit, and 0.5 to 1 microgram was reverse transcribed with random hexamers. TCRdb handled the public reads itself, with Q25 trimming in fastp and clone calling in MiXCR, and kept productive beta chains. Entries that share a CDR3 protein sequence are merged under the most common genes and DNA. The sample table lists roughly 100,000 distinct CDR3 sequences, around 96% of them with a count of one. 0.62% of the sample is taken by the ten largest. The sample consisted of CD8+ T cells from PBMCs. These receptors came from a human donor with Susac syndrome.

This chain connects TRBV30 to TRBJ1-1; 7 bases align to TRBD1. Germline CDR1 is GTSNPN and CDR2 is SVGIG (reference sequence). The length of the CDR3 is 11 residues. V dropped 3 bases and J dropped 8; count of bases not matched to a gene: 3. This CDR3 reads CAWRLTGEAFF. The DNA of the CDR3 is TGTGCCTGGAGGTTGACAGGGGAAGCTTTCTTT.

The CDR3 DNA follows: TGCGCCAGCAGCCAAGATCTGGGGTCGGGCTACACCTTC. The encoded protein is CASSQDLGSGYTF. The chain combines TRBV4-1 with TRBJ1-2, with no clear D. Per the germline V gene, CDR1 is MGHRA and CDR2 is YSYEKL. V gave up 0 bases and J gave up 8 bases, with 10 bases separating them. The CDR3 contains 13 residues.

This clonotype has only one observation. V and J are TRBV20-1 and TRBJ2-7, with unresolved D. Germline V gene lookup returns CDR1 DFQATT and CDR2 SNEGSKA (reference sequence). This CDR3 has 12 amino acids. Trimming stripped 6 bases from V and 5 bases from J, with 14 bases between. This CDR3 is CSAHRSKDEQYF. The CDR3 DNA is TGCAGTGCCCATCGTTCAAAGGACGAGCAGTACTTC.

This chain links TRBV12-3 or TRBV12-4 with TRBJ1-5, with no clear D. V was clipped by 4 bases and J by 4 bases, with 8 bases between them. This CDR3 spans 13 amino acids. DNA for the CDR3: TGTGCCAGCAGTTCCTTCGCGAATCAGCCCCAGCATTTT. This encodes CASSSFANQPQHF.

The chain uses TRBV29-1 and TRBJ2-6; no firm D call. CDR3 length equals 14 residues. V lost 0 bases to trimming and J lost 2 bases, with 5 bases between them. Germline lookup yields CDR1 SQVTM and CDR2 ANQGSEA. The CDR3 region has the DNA TGCAGCGTTGAAGAGGGAACTGGGGCCAACGTCCTGACTTTC. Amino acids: CSVEEGTGANVLTF.

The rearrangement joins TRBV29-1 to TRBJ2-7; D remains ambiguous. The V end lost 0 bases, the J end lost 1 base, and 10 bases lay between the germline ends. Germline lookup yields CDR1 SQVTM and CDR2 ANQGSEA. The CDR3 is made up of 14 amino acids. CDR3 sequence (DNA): TGCAGCGTTGAAGATGACCGACGGTCCTACGAGCAGTACTTC. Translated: CSVEDDRRSYEQYF.

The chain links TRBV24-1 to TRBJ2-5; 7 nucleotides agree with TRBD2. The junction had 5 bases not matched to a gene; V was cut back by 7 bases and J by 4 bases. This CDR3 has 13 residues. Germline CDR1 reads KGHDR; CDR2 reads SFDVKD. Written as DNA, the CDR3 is TGTGCCACCAGGGGGGGAGGGCGAGAGACCCAGTACTTC. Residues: CATRGGGRETQYF.

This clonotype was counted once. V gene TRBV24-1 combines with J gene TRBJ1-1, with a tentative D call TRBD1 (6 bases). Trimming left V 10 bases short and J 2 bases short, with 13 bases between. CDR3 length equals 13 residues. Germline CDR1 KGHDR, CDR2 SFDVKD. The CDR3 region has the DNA TGTGCCACGATGGACAGCTTTAACACTGAAGCTTTCTTT. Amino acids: CATMDSFNTEAFF.

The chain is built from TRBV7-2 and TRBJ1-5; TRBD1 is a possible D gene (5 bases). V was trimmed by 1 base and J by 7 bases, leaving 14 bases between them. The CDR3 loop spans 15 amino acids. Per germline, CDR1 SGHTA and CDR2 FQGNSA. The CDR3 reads CASSLDAGLDQPQHF. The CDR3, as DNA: TGTGCCAGCAGCTTAGACGCAGGGCTGGACCAGCCCCAGCATTTT.

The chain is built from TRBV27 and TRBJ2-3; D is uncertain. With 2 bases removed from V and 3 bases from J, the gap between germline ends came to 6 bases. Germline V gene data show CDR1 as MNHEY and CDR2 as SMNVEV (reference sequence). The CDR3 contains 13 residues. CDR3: CASSLGETDTQYF. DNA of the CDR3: TGTGCCAGCAGTTTAGGGGAAACAGATACGCAGTATTTT.

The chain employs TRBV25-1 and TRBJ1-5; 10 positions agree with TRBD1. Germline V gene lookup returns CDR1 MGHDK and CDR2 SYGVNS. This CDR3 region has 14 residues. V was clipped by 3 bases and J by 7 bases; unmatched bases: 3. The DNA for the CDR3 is TGTGCCAGCAGTGATGGGGACAGGGGACAGCCCCAGCATTTT. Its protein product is CASSDGDRGQPQHF. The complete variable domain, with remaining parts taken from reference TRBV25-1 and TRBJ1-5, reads EADIYQTPRYLVIGTGKKITLECSQTMGHDKMYWYQQDPGMELHLIHYSYGVNSTEKGDLSSESTVSRIRTEHFPLTLESARPSHTSQYLCASSDGDRGQPQHFGDGTRLSIL.

The DNA of the CDR3 is TGTGCCAGCAGTGGGACTAGCGGTTCCACAGATACGCAGTATTTT. Translating gives CASSGTSGSTDTQYF. The chain carries TRBV2 and TRBJ2-3, with 10 bases that match TRBD2. The CDR3 covers 15 residues. Germline trimming cut 4 bases from V and 2 bases from J; bases unmatched to any gene: 3. Germline assignment: CDR1 SNHLY and CDR2 FYNNEI.

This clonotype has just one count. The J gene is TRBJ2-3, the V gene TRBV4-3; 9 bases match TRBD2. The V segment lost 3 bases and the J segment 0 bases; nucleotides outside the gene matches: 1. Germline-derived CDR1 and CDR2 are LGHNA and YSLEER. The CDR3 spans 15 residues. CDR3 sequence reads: CASSHTSGSTDTQYF. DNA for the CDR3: TGCGCCAGCAGCCACACTAGCGGGAGCACAGATACGCAGTATTTT.

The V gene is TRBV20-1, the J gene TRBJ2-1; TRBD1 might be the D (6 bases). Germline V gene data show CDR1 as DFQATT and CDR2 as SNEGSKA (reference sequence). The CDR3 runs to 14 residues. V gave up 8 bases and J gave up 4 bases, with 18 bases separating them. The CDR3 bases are TGCAGTCCAGGGAAGGTAGGGGGATACAATGAGCAGTTCTTC. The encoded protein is CSPGKVGGYNEQFF.

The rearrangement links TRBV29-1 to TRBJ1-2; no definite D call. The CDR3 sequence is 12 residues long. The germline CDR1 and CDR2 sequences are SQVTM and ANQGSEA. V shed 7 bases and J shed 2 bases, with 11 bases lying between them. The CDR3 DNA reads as TGCAGCGCCGGAGGAGGCAACTATGGCTACACCTTC. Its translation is CSAGGGNYGYTF. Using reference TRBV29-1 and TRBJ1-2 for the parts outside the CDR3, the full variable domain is SAVISQKPSRDICQRGTSLTIQCQVDSQVTMMFWYRQQPGQSLTLIATANQGSEATYESGFVIDKFPISRPNLTFSTLTVSNMSPEDSSIYLCSAGGGNYGYTFGSGTRLTVV.

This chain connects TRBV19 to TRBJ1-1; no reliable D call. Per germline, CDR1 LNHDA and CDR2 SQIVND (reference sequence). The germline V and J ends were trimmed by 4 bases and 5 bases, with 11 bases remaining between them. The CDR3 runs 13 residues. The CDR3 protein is CASSTILGTEAFF. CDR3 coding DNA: TGTGCCAGTAGTACCATCCTGGGAACTGAAGCTTTCTTT.

The CDR3 loop reads CASSLVGEGYTF. CDR3 DNA sequence: TGTGCCAGCAGCTTAGTTGGGGAAGGCTACACCTTC. The chain employs TRBV11-2 and TRBJ1-2; no reliable D call. The V and J ends lost 1 base and 8 bases respectively, with 8 bases between them. CDR3 size: 12 residues. Looked up from germline, CDR1 is SGHAT and CDR2 is FQNNGV.